These 24 T cell receptor beta chains were all obtained from the same sample, sequenced in a study of blood T cell repertoires in COVID-19. TCRdb keeps only in-frame clones here, not all; method: immunoSEQ multiplex PCR. The data contain about 150,000 clones, 85% of them seen just once; the ten biggest clones take up more than 5%. The sample was PBMCs or T cells enriched from blood (not recorded which). Receptors originate from a woman in her thirties or forties who had recovered from COVID-19.

J is TRBJ2-7 and V is TRBV15; 9 bases are a match to TRBD2. Germline-derived CDR1 and CDR2 are LNHNV and YYDKDF (reference sequence). The CDR3 extends over 14 amino acids. V shed 2 bases and J 7 bases; nucleotides not matched to a gene: 6. As DNA, the CDR3 is TGTGCCACCAGCAGATCGCGGGAGGGTTGGGAGCAGTACTTC. Translated, it gives CATSRSREGWEQYF.

V gene TRBV29-1 combines with J gene TRBJ2-1, with 9 bases lining up with TRBD2. This CDR3 has 10 amino acids. Germline CDR1 SQVTM, CDR2 ANQGSEA. Trimming at V came to 8 bases and at J to 10 bases, leaving 3 bases not matched to a gene. Here the CDR3 reads CSLGTSEQFF. CDR3 in DNA: TGCAGCCTGGGGACTAGCGAGCAGTTCTTC.

Ten or more counts support this clone. This chain joins TRBV5-1 and TRBJ2-5, with TRBD2 identical over 12 bases. CDR3 length: 19 residues. Germline V gene data show CDR1 as SGHRS and CDR2 as YFSETQ. V dropped 0 bases and J dropped 3; count of bases not matched to a gene: 12. This chain's CDR3 is CASSLATTSGRVREETQYF. The CDR3 DNA sequence: TGCGCCAGCAGCTTGGCCACGACTAGCGGGAGAGTAAGAGAAGAGACCCAGTACTTC.

The gene calls are TRBV5-1 and TRBJ2-3, with 7 bases aligning to TRBD1. The CDR3 is 15 residues long. Unmatched junction bases numbered 5, after V lost 4 bases and J lost 0 bases. Germline V gene sequence: CDR1 SGHRS, CDR2 YFSETQ. CDR3 in DNA: TGCGCCAGCAGCCCGGGGACAGCTAGCACAGATACGCAGTATTTT. It codes for CASSPGTASTDTQYF.

This clone was counted ten times or more. The chain joins TRBV18 to TRBJ1-2; no definite D call. The CDR3 is 14 residues long. V lost 0 bases and J lost 5, with 10 bases in between. The germline V gene has CDR1 KGHSH and CDR2 LQKENI. The CDR3 coding sequence is TGTGCCAGCTCACCACCTTCGGAGGAGTATGGCTACACCTTC. Its translation is CASSPPSEEYGYTF.

The CDR3 DNA follows: TGTGCCTGGAGTGGTCTGAGGGGGAACAATGAGCAGTTCTTC. This gives the protein CAWSGLRGNNEQFF. The V call is TRBV30, the J call TRBJ2-1; the D gene is possibly TRBD1 (6 bases). V lost 1 base and J 5 bases, leaving 12 bases between the germline ends. This CDR3 is built from 14 residues. Germline CDR1 GTSNPN, CDR2 SVGIG (reference sequence). Full variable domain (remainder filled in from reference TRBV30 and TRBJ2-1): SQTIHQWPATLVQPVGSPLSLECTVEGTSNPNLYWYRQAAGRGLQLLFYSVGIGQISSEVPQNLSASRPQDRQFILSSKKLLLSDSGFYLCAWSGLRGNNEQFFGPGTRLTVL.

The chain recombines TRBV3-1 (or the pseudogene TRBV3-2) with TRBJ1-2, with D possibly matching TRBD1 (5 bases). Germline V gene sequence: CDR1 LGHDT, CDR2 YNNKEL (reference sequence). The CDR3 has 14 amino acids. The V gene lost 1 base and the J gene lost 11 bases, with 17 bases spanning the gap. The CDR3 is CASSQGGSGNEYTF. CDR3 nucleotides: TGTGCCAGCAGCCAAGGAGGTTCAGGGAACGAGTACACCTTC.

This chain connects TRBV28 to TRBJ2-7; possible D gene TRBD2, 6 bases. The CDR3 totals 16 residues. With 4 bases removed from V and 3 bases from J, the gap between germline ends came to 19 bases. Per germline, CDR1 MDHEN and CDR2 SYDVKM. For the CDR3, the DNA is TGTGCCAGCAGTTACCACGTTGTGCTAGCGAACTACGAGCAGTACTTC. Translating gives CASSYHVVLANYEQYF.

The chain employs TRBV5-1 and TRBJ2-5; TRBD2 agrees at 14 bases. V trimming: 4 bases; J trimming: 2 bases; junction bases outside the gene matches: 13. This CDR3 is 19 amino acids long. Germline-derived CDR1 and CDR2 are SGHRS and YFSETQ. In DNA, the CDR3 is TGCGCCAGCAGCCCAGGGAAGACTAGCGGGGGGGGAGTTCAAGAGACCCAGTACTTC. It specifies CASSPGKTSGGGVQETQYF.

This chain joins TRBV11-2 and TRBJ2-3; 10 bases map to TRBD1. CDR1 SGHAT and CDR2 FQNNGV come from the germline V gene. V gave up 5 bases and J gave up 5 bases; unmatched junction bases: 7. The CDR3 runs to 15 residues. The CDR3 is CASSQLTGGQDTQYF. The CDR3 DNA reads TGTGCCAGCAGCCAATTGACAGGGGGCCAAGATACGCAGTATTTT.

This chain links TRBV6-1 with TRBJ1-2; 8 positions match TRBD1. With V trimmed by 4 bases and J by 1 base, 8 bases remained unmatched. The germline V gene encodes CDR1 MNHNS and CDR2 SASEGT. The CDR3 loop spans 16 amino acids. CDR3 sequence: CASSGAGTGFNYGYTF. The CDR3 region has the DNA TGTGCCAGCAGTGGCGCCGGGACAGGATTTAACTATGGCTACACCTTC.

A single count supports this clone. CDR3 bases: TGTGCCAGCAGCGTCTCAGGGCGGCCCTCGAGTAATGAAGCTTTCTTT. Residues: CASSVSGRPSSNEAFF. The chain uses TRBV9 and TRBJ1-1, with D possibly matching TRBD1 (5 bases). The CDR3 has 16 residues. The germline V and J ends were trimmed by 2 bases and 7 bases, with 21 bases remaining between them. CDR1 SGDLS and CDR2 YYNGEE come from the germline V gene.

V and J are TRBV4-1 and TRBJ2-7; D gene unclear. CDR1 MGHRA and CDR2 YSYEKL come from the germline V gene. V was cut by 4 bases and J by 1 base, with 8 bases left in between. The CDR3 spans 13 residues. The CDR3: CASSPFSSYEQYF. The CDR3 DNA reads as TGCGCCAGCAGCCCCTTTTCTTCCTACGAGCAGTACTTC.

In nucleotides, the CDR3 is TGCAGCGTCGTAGACAGGTTTGACCTGATAACTCCCTACGAGCAGTACTTC. Protein product: CSVVDRFDLITPYEQYF. The gene calls are TRBV29-1 and TRBJ2-7; a possible D gene is TRBD1 (6 bases). The CDR3 is made up of 17 amino acids. Trimming stripped 6 bases from V and 2 bases from J, with 26 bases between. CDR1 is SQVTM, CDR2 ANQGSEA, per germline.

V gene TRBV30 combines with J gene TRBJ2-7, with 11 positions matching TRBD2. The junction had 3 bases not matched to a gene; V was cut back by 2 bases and J by 3 bases. CDR1 is GTSNPN, CDR2 SVGIG, per germline (reference sequence). The CDR3 has 14 amino acids. Here the CDR3 DNA reads TGTGCCTGGAGTAAGGGACTAGCGGACTACGAGCAGTACTTC. Translation gives CAWSKGLADYEQYF.

This chain links TRBV5-1 with TRBJ2-2; 11 bases map to TRBD2. Germline V CDR1 and CDR2: SGHRS, YFSETQ. After removal of 2 bases from V and 2 bases from J, the junction contained 2 bases not matched to a gene. This CDR3 spans 16 amino acids. The CDR3 region is CASSFLAGGNTGELFF. The DNA for the CDR3 is TGCGCCAGCAGCTTTCTAGCGGGGGGCAACACCGGGGAGCTGTTTTTT. Filled out from reference TRBV5-1 and TRBJ2-2, the complete variable domain reads KAGVTQTPRYLIKTRGQQVTLSCSPISGHRSVSWYQQTPGQGLQFLFEYFSETQRNKGNFPGRFSGRQFSNSRSEMNVSTLELGDSALYLCASSFLAGGNTGELFFGEGSRLTVL.

This clone was recorded only once. The chain uses TRBV19 and TRBJ1-5; D gene unclear. V lost 2 bases and J 3 bases, leaving 14 bases between the germline ends. CDR1 LNHDA and CDR2 SQIVND come from the germline V gene (reference sequence). The CDR3 is 16 amino acids. The CDR3 protein is CASSIPRMGTNQPQHF. The DNA for the CDR3 is TGTGCCAGTAGTATACCAAGGATGGGCACCAATCAGCCCCAGCATTTT.

The chain is built from TRBV3-1 (or the pseudogene TRBV3-2) and TRBJ1-2; 7 bases match TRBD1. J lost 7 bases, V lost 7 bases, and 15 bases had no gene match. This CDR3 is built from 15 residues. Germline V CDR1 and CDR2: LGHDT, YNNKEL (reference sequence). The CDR3 sequence: CASNLRGQDEAGYTF. CDR3 bases: TGTGCCAGCAACCTAAGGGGGCAGGATGAAGCTGGCTACACCTTC.

This sequence joins TRBV15 and TRBJ1-2, with D possibly matching TRBD1 (6 bases). V was pared by 6 bases and J by 4 bases, with 12 bases between. CDR1 and CDR2 (germline): LNHNV, YYDKDF (reference sequence). The CDR3 consists of 13 residues. The CDR3 here is CATRSRGGYGYTF. The DNA for the CDR3 is TGTGCCACCAGGAGCAGGGGCGGCTATGGCTACACCTTC.

The chain couples TRBV7-6 to TRBJ1-1; TRBD1 is a possible D gene (6 bases). This CDR3 spans 17 amino acids. Trimming removed 1 base from V and 3 bases from J, with 18 bases in between. Germline CDR1 and CDR2: SGHVS and FNYEAQ. The CDR3 DNA is TGTGCCAGCAGCTTAGTGCTACAGGGAGGGTCGGACACTGAAGCTTTCTTT. It yields the protein CASSLVLQGGSDTEAFF.

The chain is built from TRBV9 and TRBJ2-2; D possibly corresponds to TRBD1 (5 bases). Deletions cut 3 bases from V and 2 bases from J, with 8 bases between. CDR1 and CDR2 (germline): SGDLS, YYNGEE. This CDR3 comprises 14 residues. The CDR3 reads CASSGTPNTGELFF. The CDR3 nucleotides read TGTGCCAGCAGCGGGACACCTAACACCGGGGAGCTGTTTTTT.

The gene calls are TRBV30 and TRBJ1-1; the D gene is possibly TRBD1 (6 bases). V was clipped by 7 bases and J by 6 bases, with 9 bases between them. Germline V gene data show CDR1 as GTSNPN and CDR2 as SVGIG (reference sequence). This CDR3 contains 10 residues. CDR3 loop: CALGTPEAFF. CDR3 in DNA: TGTGCCTTAGGGACACCTGAAGCTTTCTTT.

J is TRBJ1-5 and V is TRBV30; TRBD1 aligns across 7 bases. The V segment lost 0 bases and the J segment 3 bases; nucleotides outside the gene matches: 5. The CDR3 has 15 amino acids. Germline V gene data show CDR1 as GTSNPN and CDR2 as SVGIG (reference sequence). Here the CDR3 DNA reads TGTGCCTGGAGTGTACCGACAGGGTACAATCAGCCCCAGCATTTT. It encodes CAWSVPTGYNQPQHF.

This rearrangement joins TRBV13 to TRBJ2-7; D may be TRBD2 (5 bases). The CDR3 consists of 15 residues. The V end lost 4 bases, the J end lost 4 bases, and 17 bases lay between the germline ends. Germline V lookup: CDR1 PRHDT, CDR2 FYEKMQ (reference sequence). This chain's CDR3 is CASSSAHEGSYEQYF. As DNA, the CDR3 is TGTGCCAGCAGCTCTGCCCACGAGGGATCATACGAGCAGTACTTC. Combining the CDR3 with reference TRBV13 and TRBJ2-7 gives the whole variable domain AAGVIQSPRHLIKEKRETATLKCYPIPRHDTVYWYQQGPGQDPQFLISFYEKMQSDKGSIPDRFSAQQFSDYHSELNMSSLELGDSALYFCASSSAHEGSYEQYFGPGTRLTVT.